The 19 T cell receptor beta chains below were found in one sample sequenced in a study of blood T cell repertoires in COVID-19. Some clones are missing from TCRdb's copy, which holds only in-frame ones; the method was immunoSEQ multiplex PCR. The sample records about 410,000 clones, roughly 88% being singletons. Specimen: peripheral blood. The receptors were gathered from a woman aged 25 to 39 with active or convalescent COVID-19.

In its sample, this clone was seen a few times. The genes are TRBV12-3 or TRBV12-4 and TRBJ1-1; D uncertain. Trimming shortened V by 3 bases and J by 1 base, and 6 bases separated the two germline ends. The CDR3 contains 13 residues. The CDR3 loop is CASSFARNTEAFF. CDR3 sequence (DNA): TGTGCCAGCAGTTTCGCCAGGAACACTGAAGCTTTCTTT.

This chain joins TRBV19 and TRBJ1-5; the D is unclear. The CDR3 has 13 amino acids. Trimming took 0 bases from V and 4 from J, leaving 4 bases between them. Germline CDR1 LNHDA, CDR2 SQIVND (reference sequence). CDR3 region: CASSIETNQPQHF. CDR3 in DNA: TGTGCCAGTAGTATAGAGACTAATCAGCCCCAGCATTTT.

As to this clone: Other nucleotide sequences from this sample produce the same CDR3. The chain recombines TRBV5-5 with TRBJ1-4; D not resolved. Per the germline V gene, CDR1 is SGHKS and CDR2 is YYEKEE (reference sequence). Trimming stripped 4 bases from V and 4 bases from J, with 8 bases between. The CDR3 extends over 13 amino acids. DNA of the CDR3: TGTGCCAGCAGCGGCGGGGTTAATGAAAAACTGTTTTTT. Translated, it gives CASSGGVNEKLFF.

In nucleotides, the CDR3 is TGTGCCAGTATGGCGGGGGGATTCACAGATACGCAGTATTTT. Translating it yields CASMAGGFTDTQYF. The chain uses TRBV19 and TRBJ2-3, with 8 bases matching TRBD2. The germline V gene has CDR1 LNHDA and CDR2 SQIVND (reference sequence). This CDR3 is 14 amino acids long. The ends lost 7 bases at V and 2 bases at J; junction bases unmatched: 5.

This chain connects TRBV18 to TRBJ1-1, with D maybe TRBD1 (6 bases). Trimming removed 6 bases from V and 2 bases from J, with 19 bases in between. The CDR3 runs 16 residues. Germline V lookup: CDR1 KGHSH, CDR2 LQKENI. CDR3 DNA sequence: TGTGCCAGCTCCACTGGGGAGGGGGATCAAAACACTGAAGCTTTCTTT. Translating it yields CASSTGEGDQNTEAFF.

V gene TRBV28 combines with J gene TRBJ1-3; D possibly corresponds to TRBD1 (5 bases). The CDR3 length is 17 residues. CDR1 and CDR2 from the germline V gene are MDHEN and SYDVKM. Trimming pared 3 bases from V and 4 bases from J, leaving 19 bases between. CDR3 in amino acids: CASSLVGRSSSGNTIYF. The CDR3 DNA sequence: TGTGCCAGCAGTTTGGTGGGGCGTAGTTCAAGCGGAAACACCATATATTTT.

V is TRBV3-1 (or the pseudogene TRBV3-2) and J is TRBJ1-1, with D unclear. Germline CDR1 is LGHDT and CDR2 is YNNKEL (reference sequence). Trimming shortened V by 3 bases and J by 0 bases, and 8 bases separated the two germline ends. The CDR3 consists of 14 residues. CDR3 sequence reads: CASSQEVMNTEAFF. CDR3 DNA: TGTGCCAGCAGCCAGGAGGTGATGAACACTGAAGCTTTCTTT.

The chain couples TRBV29-1 to TRBJ2-1; D possibly corresponds to TRBD2 (6 bases). The CDR3 sequence is 16 residues long. Per the germline V gene, CDR1 is SQVTM and CDR2 is ANQGSEA. V was cut by 1 base and J by 3 bases, with 16 bases left in between. The CDR3 sequence is CSVEVSGLAFYNEQFF. In DNA, the CDR3 is TGCAGCGTTGAAGTCTCGGGGCTAGCGTTCTACAATGAGCAGTTCTTC.

In this sample, this clone turned up once. The V gene is TRBV27, the J gene TRBJ2-7; TRBD1 matches 10 bases. There are 12 residues in the CDR3. V was pared by 7 bases and J by 6 bases, with 3 bases of the junction left unmatched. Looked up from germline, CDR1 is MNHEY and CDR2 is SMNVEV (reference sequence). CDR3 sequence: CASKGQGTEQYF. The CDR3 DNA follows: TGTGCCAGCAAGGGACAGGGGACCGAGCAGTACTTC.

This clone came up once. The V call is TRBV6-1, the J call TRBJ1-5; TRBD1 might be the D (5 bases). Per the germline V gene, CDR1 is MNHNS and CDR2 is SASEGT. V was cut by 1 base and J by 1 base, with 8 bases left in between. This CDR3 comprises 15 residues. CDR3 bases: TGTGCCAGCAGTGAAGTGACAGCCAGCAATCAGCCCCAGCATTTT. Residues: CASSEVTASNQPQHF.

The chain joins TRBV5-4 to TRBJ2-5; D gene ambiguous. Germline CDR1 reads SGHNT; CDR2 reads YYREEE (reference sequence). Trimming removed 1 base from V and 1 base from J, with 8 bases in between. The CDR3 covers 14 residues. The CDR3 reads CASSLQLSQETQYF. The CDR3 region has the DNA TGTGCCAGCAGCTTGCAACTATCCCAAGAGACCCAGTACTTC.

This rearrangement joins TRBV7-8 to TRBJ1-5, with D perhaps TRBD1 (6 bases). Between the trimmed V and J ends, which lost 3 bases and 2 bases, there was a span of 14 bases. This CDR3 has 16 residues. Germline V CDR1 and CDR2: SGHVS, FQNEAQ. As DNA, the CDR3 is TGTGCCAGCAGCTTTAGGCCAGGGGTTGGCAATCAGCCCCAGCATTTT. Encoded protein: CASSFRPGVGNQPQHF. Full variable domain (remainder filled in from reference TRBV7-8 and TRBJ1-5): GAGVSQSPRYKVAKRGQDVALRCDPISGHVSLFWYQQALGQGPEFLTYFQNEAQLDKSGLPSDRFFAERPEGSVSTLKIQRTQQEDSAVYLCASSFRPGVGNQPQHFGDGTRLSIL.

This clone was counted a few times. The chain combines TRBV19 with TRBJ1-1; possibly TRBD1 for D (5 bases). The length of the CDR3 is 14 residues. V lost 5 bases and J 1 base, leaving 11 bases between the germline ends. Germline CDR1 reads LNHDA; CDR2 reads SQIVND (reference sequence). CDR3 bases: TGTGCCAGTAGTTTCGGGGGGGGGAACACTGAAGCTTTCTTT. Its protein product is CASSFGGGNTEAFF.

This clone was counted between two and nine times. CDR3 DNA: TGTGCCAGTAGTGACGGGACAATGAACACTGAAGCTTTCTTT. The encoded protein is CASSDGTMNTEAFF. The chain uses TRBV19 and TRBJ1-1; D is possibly TRBD1 (6 bases). This CDR3 has 14 amino acids. Looked up from germline, CDR1 is LNHDA and CDR2 is SQIVND (reference sequence). V was trimmed by 5 bases and J by 0 bases, leaving 10 bases between them.

V is TRBV5-5 and J is TRBJ2-1, with 8 bases fitting TRBD1. Germline values: CDR1 SGHKS, CDR2 YYEKEE (reference sequence). Trimming at V came to 1 base and at J to 3 bases, leaving 3 bases not matched to a gene. The CDR3 spans 15 residues. CDR3 DNA sequence: TGTGCCAGCAGCTTGACAGGGGGAGGCTACAATGAGCAGTTCTTC. Amino acid sequence: CASSLTGGGYNEQFF.

About this clone itself: The sample contains more than one DNA sequence encoding this CDR3. V and J are TRBV18 and TRBJ1-2; D is uncertain. The CDR3 is 13 residues long. The germline gives CDR1 KGHSH, CDR2 LQKENI. V shed 2 bases and J shed 2 bases, with 6 bases lying between them. As DNA, the CDR3 is TGTGCCAGCTCACCAGGAGAAAACTATGGCTACACCTTC. Protein sequence: CASSPGENYGYTF.

This clone was seen a few times. The J gene is TRBJ1-1, the V gene TRBV5-1, with D unclear. Trimming cost V 4 bases and J 3 bases, with 13 bases left between them. The CDR3 totals 14 residues. CDR1 SGHRS and CDR2 YFSETQ come from the germline V gene. The DNA for the CDR3 is TGCGCCAGCAGCCCAAGACAAACGGACACTGAAGCTTTCTTT. Translation gives CASSPRQTDTEAFF.

V usage is TRBV24-1 and J usage is TRBJ2-5; 8 bases align to TRBD1. From germline, CDR1 is KGHDR and CDR2 SFDVKD. The CDR3 has 15 amino acids. Unmatched junction bases numbered 5, after V lost 1 base and J lost 5 bases. The CDR3 region has the DNA TGTGCCACCAGTGATTTCAGGGGGCGCGGGGAGACCCAGTACTTC. This translates into CATSDFRGRGETQYF.

This chain joins TRBV6-5 and TRBJ2-2; D is uncertain. The V gene lost 6 bases and the J gene lost 1 base, with 12 bases spanning the gap. Germline CDR1 is MNHEY and CDR2 is SVGAGI. The CDR3 is 15 residues long. The CDR3 region is CASRVDLGNTGELFF. CDR3 bases: TGTGCCAGCAGGGTCGACCTAGGGAACACCGGGGAGCTGTTTTTT.